Each of the 17 T cell receptor beta chains below was sequenced from the same sample in a study of T cell therapy after organ transplantation (dated by TCRdb to between 2018 and 2021). For these receptors, no antigen is known. The time point tag for this specimen amounts to: 4-8 weeks after completion of therapy. Libraries were built with the immunoSEQ multiplex PCR assay. TCRdb mirrors the immuneACCESS table, restricted to in-frame sequences. Some clones are absent from its copies; in checked studies, under half trace to an unresolved V gene, and the reason for the others is unknown. For this sample there are fewer than 25,000 clones; about four fifths appear just once. Around a tenth of the sample is held by the ten biggest clonotypes. Sequenced material: CD8+ T cells from blood, taken after autologous CMV-specific T cell therapy. The receptors here all came from a human patient who had received a solid organ transplant and had CMV disease. In transplant recipients, some T cells may be of donor rather than host origin.

V is TRBV7-8 and J is TRBJ2-1; D assignment may be TRBD1 or TRBD2 (5 bases each). The CDR3 consists of 15 residues. CDR1 is SGHVS, CDR2 FQNEAQ, per germline. V was shortened by 1 base and J by 4 bases, with 11 bases between the two germline ends. The CDR3 nucleotides read TGTGCCAGCAGCTTAGTTGGGGGAGAGTACAATGAGCAGTTCTTC. Its translation is CASSLVGGEYNEQFF.

This clone was counted once. This sequence joins TRBV6-5 and TRBJ2-3; D not resolved. The germline V gene encodes CDR1 MNHEY and CDR2 SVGAGI. The CDR3 is 14 residues long. Trimming cost V 5 bases and J 5 bases, with 14 bases left between them. CDR3 nucleotide sequence: TGTGCCAGCAGTAGAGAAGCTCTGGGAGATACGCAGTATTTT. Its translation: CASSREALGDTQYF.

The chain couples TRBV6-6 to TRBJ1-3, with a possible D match to TRBD1 (6 bases). Trimming removed 5 bases from V and 2 bases from J, with 16 bases in between. Per germline, CDR1 MNHNY and CDR2 SVGAGI (reference sequence). This CDR3 spans 16 amino acids. In nucleotides, the CDR3 is TGTGCCAGCAGTCCATTGACAGGAAGGGCTGGAAACACCATATATTTT. It encodes CASSPLTGRAGNTIYF.

The genes are TRBV10-3 and TRBJ1-1; D gene ambiguous. V shed 0 bases and J shed 3 bases, with 11 bases lying between them. The germline V gene encodes CDR1 ENHRY and CDR2 SYGVKD. The CDR3 runs to 15 residues. CDR3 sequence reads: CAISESWTGHTEAFF. CDR3 DNA sequence: TGTGCCATCAGTGAGTCCTGGACGGGCCACACTGAAGCTTTCTTT.

The chain couples TRBV5-1 to TRBJ2-1; D gene uncertain. The CDR3 is made up of 16 amino acids. CDR1 and CDR2 from the germline V gene are SGHRS and YFSETQ. V was shortened by 0 bases and J by 4 bases, with 14 bases between the two germline ends. This CDR3 is CASSLGAGPVYNEQFF. The CDR3, as DNA: TGCGCCAGCAGCTTGGGGGCAGGACCAGTATACAATGAGCAGTTCTTC.

Comment on this clone: This may be a read error, as it is one base from a much larger clone. The rearrangement uses TRBV6-8 and TRBJ1-6; no definite D call. V shed 9 bases and J shed 6 bases, with 9 bases lying between them. CDR1 and CDR2 from the germline V gene are MNHGY and SAAAGT. The CDR3 is 12 amino acids. For the CDR3, the DNA is TGTGCCAGGGGCCAACCTAATTCACCCCTCCACTTT. Its translation is CARGQPNSPLHF.

J is TRBJ2-5 and V is TRBV7-7, with D possibly being TRBD1 (5 bases). The CDR3 extends over 16 amino acids. Germline CDR1 is SSHAT and CDR2 is FNYEAQ (reference sequence). V lost 5 bases and J 2 bases, leaving 18 bases between the germline ends. The CDR3 DNA sequence: TGTGCCAGCAGCCCCAACCTACGGCAGGGACAAGAGACCCAGTACTTC. Its protein is CASSPNLRQGQETQYF.

V is TRBV13 and J is TRBJ2-1; 9 nucleotides agree with TRBD1. V lost 5 bases, J lost 1 base, and 9 bases stayed unmatched. Germline CDR1 PRHDT, CDR2 FYEKMQ (reference sequence). This CDR3 has 17 residues. The CDR3 bases are TGTGCCAGCAGCCTCCCCGGACAGGGGCGATCCTACAATGAGCAGTTCTTC. This encodes CASSLPGQGRSYNEQFF.

This clone has more than one count but fewer than ten. The chain combines TRBV6-1 with TRBJ1-5, with TRBD1 matching over 7 bases. V was clipped by 11 bases and J by 4 bases; unmatched bases: 11. This CDR3 region has 14 residues. Per germline, CDR1 MNHNS and CDR2 SASEGT. The CDR3 region is CACERDSENQPQHF. The CDR3 DNA reads as TGTGCCTGCGAGAGGGACAGCGAGAATCAGCCCCAGCATTTT.

This clone is a singleton in its sample. The chain employs TRBV19 and TRBJ2-1, with D perhaps matching TRBD2 (5 bases). The germline V and J ends were trimmed by 1 base and 4 bases, with 8 bases remaining between them. Germline V gene sequence: CDR1 LNHDA, CDR2 SQIVND (reference sequence). CDR3 length: 14 amino acids. The CDR3 reads CASSIGEKYNEQFF. CDR3 in DNA: TGTGCCAGTAGTATAGGGGAGAAATACAATGAGCAGTTCTTC.

The chain combines TRBV19 with TRBJ2-1; TRBD1 agrees at 7 bases. The V gene end was trimmed by 7 bases and the J gene end by 9 bases; junction bases not matched to a gene: 9. Looked up from germline, CDR1 is LNHDA and CDR2 is SQIVND (reference sequence). The CDR3 runs 13 residues. The CDR3 nucleotides are TGTGCCAGTAACCCGACAGGGATCACTGAGCAGTTCTTC. It specifies CASNPTGITEQFF. Combining the CDR3 with reference TRBV19 and TRBJ2-1 gives the whole variable domain DGGITQSPKYLFRKEGQNVTLSCEQNLNHDAMYWYRQDPGQGLRLIYYSQIVNDFQKGDIAEGYSVSREKKESFPLTVTSAQKNPTAFYLCASNPTGITEQFFGPGTRLTVL.

The table lists this clone with a few counts. This rearrangement joins TRBV5-4 to TRBJ1-2; 10 bases match TRBD1. CDR3 size: 15 residues. The V and J ends lost 2 bases and 7 bases, in that order; junction bases with no gene match: 8. Germline V gene data show CDR1 as SGHNT and CDR2 as YYREEE (reference sequence). The CDR3 loop reads CASSLDRGLMIGYTF. The DNA for the CDR3 is TGTGCCAGCAGCTTAGACAGGGGGCTGATGATTGGCTACACCTTC.

The V call is TRBV11-1, the J call TRBJ2-5; 8 bases map to TRBD2. The length of the CDR3 is 16 residues. V gave up 1 base and J gave up 4 bases; unmatched junction bases: 8. Per the germline V gene, CDR1 is SGHAT and CDR2 is FQDESV (reference sequence). The CDR3 loop is CASSLGGTRPRETQYF. The CDR3 DNA reads as TGTGCCAGCAGCTTAGGGGGGACTAGACCAAGAGAGACCCAGTACTTC.

This chain joins TRBV4-3 and TRBJ1-1, with D perhaps matching TRBD1 (6 bases). Germline loops: CDR1 LGHNA, CDR2 YSLEER. This CDR3 comprises 17 residues. V shed 0 bases and J shed 1 base, with 15 bases lying between them. CDR3 amino acids: CASSQEGTGSENTEAFF. CDR3 nucleotide sequence: TGCGCCAGCAGCCAAGAAGGTACAGGGTCGGAGAACACTGAAGCTTTCTTT.

V and J are TRBV4-1 and TRBJ2-1; D perhaps matches TRBD2 (5 bases). This CDR3 has 15 residues. Germline V lookup: CDR1 MGHRA, CDR2 YSYEKL. The V end was cut by 0 bases, the J end by 5 bases, with 11 bases between. The CDR3 sequence is CASSQERVRDNEQFF. CDR3 DNA: TGCGCCAGCAGCCAAGAAAGGGTGCGGGACAATGAGCAGTTCTTC.

The genes are TRBV27 and TRBJ2-7; possible D gene TRBD1, 6 bases. The CDR3 spans 12 residues. Per germline, CDR1 MNHEY and CDR2 SMNVEV (reference sequence). V lost 9 bases to trimming and J lost 13 bases, with 22 bases between them. The CDR3 region is CASSPGPKGVYF. In nucleotides, the CDR3 is TGTGCCAGTTCTCCGGGACCAAAGGGGGTATACTTC.

The chain couples TRBV18 to TRBJ2-5; D possibly corresponds to TRBD1 (5 bases). The ends were cut back, 2 bases at V and 1 base at J, with 14 bases in the middle. The CDR3 spans 16 residues. Germline CDR1 reads KGHSH; CDR2 reads LQKENI. The CDR3 DNA reads TGTGCCAGCTCACCAACCGACAGACATATCCAAGAGACCCAGTACTTC. Translated: CASSPTDRHIQETQYF.